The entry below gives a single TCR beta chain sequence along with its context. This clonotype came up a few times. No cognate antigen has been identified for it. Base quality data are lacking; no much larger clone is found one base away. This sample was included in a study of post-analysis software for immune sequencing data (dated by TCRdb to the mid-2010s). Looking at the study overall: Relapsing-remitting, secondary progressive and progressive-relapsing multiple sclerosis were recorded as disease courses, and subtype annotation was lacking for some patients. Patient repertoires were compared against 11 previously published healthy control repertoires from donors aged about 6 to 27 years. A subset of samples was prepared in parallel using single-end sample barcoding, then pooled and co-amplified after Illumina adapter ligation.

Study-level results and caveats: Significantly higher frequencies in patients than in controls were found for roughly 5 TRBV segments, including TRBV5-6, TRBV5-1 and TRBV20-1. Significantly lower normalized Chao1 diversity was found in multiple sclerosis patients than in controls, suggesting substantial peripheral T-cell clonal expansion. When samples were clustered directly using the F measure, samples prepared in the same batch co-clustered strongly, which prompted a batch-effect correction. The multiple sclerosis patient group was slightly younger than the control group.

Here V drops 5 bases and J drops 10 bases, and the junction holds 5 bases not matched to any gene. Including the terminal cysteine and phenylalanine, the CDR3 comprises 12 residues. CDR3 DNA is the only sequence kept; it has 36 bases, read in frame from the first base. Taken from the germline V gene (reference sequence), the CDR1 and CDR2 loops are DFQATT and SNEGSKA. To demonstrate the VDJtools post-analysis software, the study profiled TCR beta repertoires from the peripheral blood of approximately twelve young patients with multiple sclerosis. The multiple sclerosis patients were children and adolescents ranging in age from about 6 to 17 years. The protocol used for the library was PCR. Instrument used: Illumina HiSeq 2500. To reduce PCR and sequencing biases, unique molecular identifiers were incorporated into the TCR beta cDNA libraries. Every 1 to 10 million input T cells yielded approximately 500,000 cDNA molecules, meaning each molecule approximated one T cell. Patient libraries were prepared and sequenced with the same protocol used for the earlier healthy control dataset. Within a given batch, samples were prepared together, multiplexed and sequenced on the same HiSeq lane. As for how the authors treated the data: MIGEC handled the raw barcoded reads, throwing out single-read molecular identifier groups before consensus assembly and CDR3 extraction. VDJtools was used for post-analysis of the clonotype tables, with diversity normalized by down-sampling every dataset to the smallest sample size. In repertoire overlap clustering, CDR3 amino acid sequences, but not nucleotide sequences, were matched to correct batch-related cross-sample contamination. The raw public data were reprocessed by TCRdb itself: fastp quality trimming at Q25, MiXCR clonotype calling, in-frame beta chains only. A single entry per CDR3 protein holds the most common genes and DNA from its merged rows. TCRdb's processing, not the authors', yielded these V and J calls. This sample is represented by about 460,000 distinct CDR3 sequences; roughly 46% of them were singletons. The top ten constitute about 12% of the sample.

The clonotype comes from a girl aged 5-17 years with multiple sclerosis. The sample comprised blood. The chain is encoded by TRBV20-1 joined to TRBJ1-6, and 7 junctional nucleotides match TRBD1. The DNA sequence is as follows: TGCAGTGCTTTACAGGGGACCTCACCCCTCCACTTT. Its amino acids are CSALQGTSPLHF.